These T cell receptor beta chains were read from a single sample in a study of blood T cell repertoires in COVID-19. The assay was immunoSEQ multiplex PCR, and TCRdb's table has in-frame clones only and misses some. The table includes 110,000 to 150,000 clones, approximately 89% detected once. The material sequenced was peripheral blood. The source of these receptors is a woman aged 45 to 65 with acute or convalescent COVID-19. Each CDR3 is given with its conserved first and last residue.

v_call	j_call	cdr3_aa
TRBV9	TRBJ1-2	CASSVARDSFVGGYTF
TRBV19	TRBJ2-2	CASSYGHSMPNTGELFF
TRBV9	TRBJ2-3	CASSVGQGAGTQYF
TRBV19	TRBJ2-2	CASSTVAGGPTGELFF
TRBV6-5	TRBJ1-4	CASSYSPTGVVEKLFF
TRBV6-5	TRBJ1-1	CASSPRGKNTEAFF
TRBV2	TRBJ1-2	CASSLRGGGGYTF
TRBV29-1	TRBJ2-1	CSVVPYAGEGFREQFF
TRBV19	TRBJ1-5	CASSGQASQPQHF
TRBV27	TRBJ1-6	CASSFANRQGSYSPLHF
TRBV7-6	TRBJ1-3	CASSLRVQGASGNTIYF
TRBV7-3	TRBJ2-1	CASSSQTGAGNEQFF
TRBV7-2	TRBJ2-7	CASSSPTKDYEQYF
TRBV6-5	TRBJ2-3	CASSHGGFRTDTQYF
TRBV9	TRBJ2-7	CASSGSPGGLISEQYF
TRBV7-2	TRBJ1-2	CASSLAGWTQGEHGYTF
TRBV30	TRBJ2-1	CAWGKPGLAGVSSYNEQFF
TRBV3-1/TRBV3-2	TRBJ2-1	CASSQETGRSYNEQFF
TRBV6-5	TRBJ2-5	CASSYSTGEGETQYF
TRBV19	TRBJ1-2	CASRLRAGGYGYTF
TRBV5-4	TRBJ1-3	CASSPTSGTKNTIYF
TRBV6-5	TRBJ2-7	CASLPSRGQGYEQYF
TRBV18	TRBJ1-4	CASSPRQENEKLFF
TRBV14	TRBJ2-1	CASSQSRDRLTKRYNEQFF
TRBV27	TRBJ2-7	CASSSRLAGLYEQYF
TRBV15	TRBJ2-6	CATSYYSGANVLTF
TRBV3-1/TRBV3-2	TRBJ2-1	CASSQVGQGAMNEQFF
TRBV5-1	TRBJ2-2	CASSLGTSKAGELFF
TRBV18	TRBJ2-5	CASSPPSLGQGETQYF
TRBV6-5	TRBJ2-5	CASSSRGRPEKDQYF
TRBV4-2	TRBJ2-5	CASSQRASGSQETQYF
TRBV7-3	TRBJ1-1	CASSLSGRANTEAFF
TRBV25-1	TRBJ1-5	CASSGYFNQPQHF
TRBV25-1	TRBJ2-2	CASEGPWGQGGTGELFF
TRBV14	TRBJ2-7	CASSQSFYEQYF
TRBV29-1	TRBJ1-2	CSVEKTHGYTF
TRBV9	TRBJ1-1	CASSVVSTDREGNTEAFF
TRBV9	TRBJ1-3	CASSSRGTGGMGNTIYF
TRBV5-1	TRBJ2-5	CASSYLGQEGETQYF
TRBV7-9	TRBJ2-7	CASSSHSGRAYEQYF
TRBV5-1	TRBJ1-1	CASKDSTVGNTEAFF
TRBV28	TRBJ2-5	CASSPPSPRTGSFQETQYF
TRBV5-8	TRBJ1-6	CASSWGQNSPLHF
TRBV28	TRBJ1-2	CASSVDRFGYTF
TRBV6-1	TRBJ1-2	CASSEEGLAF